This T cell receptor (beta chain) was captured in a study of CD4 T cells in relation to SARS-CoV-2 and coronaviruses (dated by TCRdb to 2020 to 2022). Broadly, across the study: HLA restriction was mapped for shared crossreactive spike epitopes using patient-derived lymphoblastoid cell lines. The study assessed, at the TCR clonotype level, memory CD4+ T cell crossreactivity between SARS-CoV-2 and common cold coronavirus spike proteins. The Adaptive Biotechnologies TCR-sequencing kit was used to sequence samples from three pre-COVID donors and the naive versus memory experiments, whereas other data were Illumina-based. A different TCR-beta assay, based on Illumina, was used to sequence expansion assays from other donors in the study. Results the study describes overall, beyond this receptor: The study was limited by small numbers of patients and tested TCRs. Crossreactivity analysis centred on spike protein, so crossreactivity against other viral proteins was not assessed. Naive versus memory sequencing indicated that memory recall responses, rather than primary responses primed during culture, are detected by the assay. In around two thirds of donors, memory CD4+ clonotypes turned up that crossrecognized SARS-CoV-2 and at least one common cold coronavirus spike. Because no donor provided both pre-pandemic and post-infection samples, tracing the source of pre-existing responses was limited. Crossreactive clones showed significantly weaker SARS-CoV-2-driven expansion than monoreactive clones, consistent with antigenic imprinting.

For this clone: Its antigen remains unidentified. Base quality data are lacking; no much larger clone is found one base away.

CD4+ T cells from unexposed donors were collected before the COVID-19 pandemic (2011-2018). Naive and memory CD4+ T cells were separated from cryopreserved PBMCs through CD4 enrichment, which was followed by EasySep naive CD4+ T cell enrichment. Leukapheresis product for the unexposed donors was bought commercially. Ficoll-Paque PLUS gradient centrifugation was used to isolate PBMCs from either whole blood or leukapheresis product. PBMCs were either cryopreserved at -140 degrees C or used fresh in the expansion assay. The QIAamp Micro DNA Kit was used to extract genomic DNA from the CD4+ T cells. Deep-resolution immunoSEQ TCR-beta sequencing was performed on DNA from uncultured naive and memory CD4+ T cells. On the study's bioinformatics: During preprocessing, nonproductive sequences were removed, along with CDR3s that did not begin with C, did not end with F or W, or were shorter than 7 amino acids. Cultured and uncultured naive and memory CD4+ repertoires were searched for previously identified spike- and CEF-reactive CDR3s. After three terminal residues were trimmed from each end, CDR3 homology was quantified as pairwise Levenshtein distance using the stringdist R package. In its TCRdb copy, this immuneACCESS table keeps in-frame sequences only and misses some clones. Where compared with another copy, unresolved V genes explain less than half of these, and the others have no known cause. V and J calls and clone size follow that table, whereas D and trimming were derived from the DNA. The table for this sample lists roughly 68,000 clones; 85% to 95% of them were counted only once. 0.2% to 0.25% of the sample lies in the top ten.

Taken from cysteine to phenylalanine, the CDR3 has 15 residues. CDR3 DNA is the only sequence kept; it has 45 bases, read in frame from the first base. The germline V gene specifies MGHDK as CDR1 and SYGVNS as CDR2. V drops 2 bases and J drops 5 bases, leaving 13 bases in between. This receptor was identified in a human donor in good health. The source material was naive CD4+ T cells from PBMCs. The intended sense of this specimen's cell subset or site label: naive CD4+ T cells isolated by negative enrichment. Rearrangement joined TRBV25-1 to TRBJ1-5, with an unclear D gene assignment. For the CDR3, the sequence is CASSEGNGFYQPQHF. The base sequence is TGTGCCAGCAGTGAAGGAAACGGTTTTTATCAGCCCCAGCATTTT. With the portions outside the CDR3 filled from the reference TRBV25-1 and TRBJ1-5 genes, the complete variable region becomes EADIYQTPRYLVIGTGKKITLECSQTMGHDKMYWYQQDPGMELHLIHYSYGVNSTEKGDLSSESTVSRIRTEHFPLTLESARPSHTSQYLCASSEGNGFYQPQHFGDGTRLSIL.